This T cell receptor beta chain was sequenced during a study of CD8+CD57+ T cells in acquired aplastic anemia. TCR beta VDJ combinations and CDR3 sequences were profiled from genomic DNA. TCRdb reprocessed the reads with MiXCR, giving one entry per CDR3 protein. This sample has 200,000 to 300,000 distinct CDR3 sequences, with approximately 45% found just once. CD8+CD57+ cell expansion had been shown by flow cytometry in patients chosen for sequencing. Per germline, CDR1 DFQATT and CDR2 SNEGSKA (reference sequence). V shed 5 bases and J shed 2 bases, with 16 bases lying between them. The CDR3 is 15 amino acids. This clonotype was counted many times.

The sequencing sample was made of sorted CD4+, CD8+, or CD8+CD57+ T cells (not recorded which) from PBMCs. The gene calls are TRBV20-1 and TRBJ2-1; a weak D match, TRBD2 (6 bases). This TCR was sampled from a human donor with aplastic anemia. The CDR3 DNA sequence: TGCAGTGCTTCCCGGGGGATCCTAGCCTACAATGAGCAGTTCTTC. It codes for CSASRGILAYNEQFF.